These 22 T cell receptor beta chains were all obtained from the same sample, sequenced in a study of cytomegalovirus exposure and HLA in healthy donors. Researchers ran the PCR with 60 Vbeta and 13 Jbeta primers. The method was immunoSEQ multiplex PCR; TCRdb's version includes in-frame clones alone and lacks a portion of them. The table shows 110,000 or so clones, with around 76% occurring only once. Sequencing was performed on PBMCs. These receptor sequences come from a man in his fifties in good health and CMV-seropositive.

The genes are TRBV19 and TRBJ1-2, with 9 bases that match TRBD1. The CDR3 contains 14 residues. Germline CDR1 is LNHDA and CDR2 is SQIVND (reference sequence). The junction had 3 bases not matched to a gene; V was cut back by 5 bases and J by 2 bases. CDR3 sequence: CASSPGQGNYGYTF. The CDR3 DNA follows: TGTGCCAGTAGTCCGGGACAGGGCAACTATGGCTACACCTTC. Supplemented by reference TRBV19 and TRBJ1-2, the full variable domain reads DGGITQSPKYLFRKEGQNVTLSCEQNLNHDAMYWYRQDPGQGLRLIYYSQIVNDFQKGDIAEGYSVSREKKESFPLTVTSAQKNPTAFYLCASSPGQGNYGYTFGSGTRLTVV.

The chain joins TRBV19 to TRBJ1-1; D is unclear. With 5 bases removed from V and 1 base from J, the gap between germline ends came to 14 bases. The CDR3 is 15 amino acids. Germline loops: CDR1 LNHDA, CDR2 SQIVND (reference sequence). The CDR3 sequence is CASSDLGSKNTEAFF. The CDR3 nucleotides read TGTGCCAGTAGTGATTTGGGGAGCAAGAACACTGAAGCTTTCTTT.

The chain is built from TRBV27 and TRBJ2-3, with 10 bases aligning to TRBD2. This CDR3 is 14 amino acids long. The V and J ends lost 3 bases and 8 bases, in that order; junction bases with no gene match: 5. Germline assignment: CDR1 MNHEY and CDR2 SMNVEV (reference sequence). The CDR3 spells CASSLSGGVVTQYF. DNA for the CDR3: TGTGCCAGCAGTTTGAGCGGGGGGGTGGTTACGCAGTATTTT.

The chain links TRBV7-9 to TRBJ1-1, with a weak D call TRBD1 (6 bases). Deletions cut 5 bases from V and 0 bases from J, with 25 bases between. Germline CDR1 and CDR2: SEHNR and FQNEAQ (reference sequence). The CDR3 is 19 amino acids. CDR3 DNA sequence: TGTGCCAGCAGCCCCACAGAGGTTGCCGAGACAGGTCTGAACACTGAAGCTTTCTTT. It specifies CASSPTEVAETGLNTEAFF.

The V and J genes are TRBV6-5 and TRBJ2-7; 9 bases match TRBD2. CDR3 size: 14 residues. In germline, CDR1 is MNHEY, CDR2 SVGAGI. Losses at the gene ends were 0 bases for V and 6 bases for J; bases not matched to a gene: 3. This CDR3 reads CASSYSTSGSEQYF. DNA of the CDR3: TGTGCCAGCAGTTACTCGACTAGCGGAAGCGAGCAGTACTTC.

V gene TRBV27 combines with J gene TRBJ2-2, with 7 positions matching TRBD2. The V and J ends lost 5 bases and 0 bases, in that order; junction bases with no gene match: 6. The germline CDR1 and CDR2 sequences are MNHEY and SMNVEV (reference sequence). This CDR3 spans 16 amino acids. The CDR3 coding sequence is TGTGCCAGCAGTCTTGGAGCGGGATCGAACACCGGGGAGCTGTTTTTT. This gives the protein CASSLGAGSNTGELFF.

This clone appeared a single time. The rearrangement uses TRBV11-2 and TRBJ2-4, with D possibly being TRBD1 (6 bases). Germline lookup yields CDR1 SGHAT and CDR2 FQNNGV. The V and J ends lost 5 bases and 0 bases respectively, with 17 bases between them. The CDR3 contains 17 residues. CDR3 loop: CASSPRGIPLAKNIQYF. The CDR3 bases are TGTGCCAGCAGCCCAAGGGGGATACCACTAGCCAAAAACATTCAGTACTTC.

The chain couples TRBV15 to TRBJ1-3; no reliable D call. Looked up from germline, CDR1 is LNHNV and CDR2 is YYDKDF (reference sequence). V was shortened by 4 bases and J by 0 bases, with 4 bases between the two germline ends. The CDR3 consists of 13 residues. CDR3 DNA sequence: TGTGCCACCAGCACGTTCTCTGGAAACACCATATATTTT. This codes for CATSTFSGNTIYF.

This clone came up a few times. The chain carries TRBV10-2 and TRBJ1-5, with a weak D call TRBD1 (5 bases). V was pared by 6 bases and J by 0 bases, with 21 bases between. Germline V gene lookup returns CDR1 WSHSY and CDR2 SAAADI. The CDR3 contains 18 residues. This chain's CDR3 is CASRAGRPMGFSNQPQHF. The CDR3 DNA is TGCGCCAGCAGAGCGGGACGTCCAATGGGGTTTAGCAATCAGCCCCAGCATTTT.

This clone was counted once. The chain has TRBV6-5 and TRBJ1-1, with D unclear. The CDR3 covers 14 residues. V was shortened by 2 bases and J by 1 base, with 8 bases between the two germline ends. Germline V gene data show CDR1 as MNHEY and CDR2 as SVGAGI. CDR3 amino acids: CASSYALANTEAFF. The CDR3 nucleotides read TGTGCCAGCAGTTACGCTCTAGCGAACACTGAAGCTTTCTTT.

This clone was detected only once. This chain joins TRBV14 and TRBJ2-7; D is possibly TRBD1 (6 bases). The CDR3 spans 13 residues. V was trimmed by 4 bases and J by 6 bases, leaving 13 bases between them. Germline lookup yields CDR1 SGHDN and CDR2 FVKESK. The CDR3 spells CASSRFPGAEQYF. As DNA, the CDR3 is TGTGCCAGCAGCCGCTTCCCAGGGGCCGAGCAGTACTTC.

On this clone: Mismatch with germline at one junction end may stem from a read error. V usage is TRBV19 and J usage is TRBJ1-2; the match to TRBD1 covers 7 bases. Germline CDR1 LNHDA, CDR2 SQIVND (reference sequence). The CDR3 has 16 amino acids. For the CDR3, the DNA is TGTGCCAGTCTCACGCTGGGGCAGGGGGGAGACTATGTCTACACCTTC. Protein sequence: CASLTLGQGGDYVYTF.

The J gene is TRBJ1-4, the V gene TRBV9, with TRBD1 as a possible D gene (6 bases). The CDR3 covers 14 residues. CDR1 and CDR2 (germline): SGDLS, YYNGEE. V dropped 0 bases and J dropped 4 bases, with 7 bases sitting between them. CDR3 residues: CASSVEGGNEKLFF. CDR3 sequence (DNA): TGTGCCAGCAGCGTAGAAGGGGGTAATGAAAAACTGTTTTTT.

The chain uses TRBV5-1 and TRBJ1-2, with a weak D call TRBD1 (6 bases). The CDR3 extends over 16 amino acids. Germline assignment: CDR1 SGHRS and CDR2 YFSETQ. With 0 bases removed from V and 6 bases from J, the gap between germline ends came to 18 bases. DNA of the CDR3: TGCGCCAGCAGCTTGGGCCCAGGGGTTAAGGTGGATGGCTACACCTTC. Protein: CASSLGPGVKVDGYTF.

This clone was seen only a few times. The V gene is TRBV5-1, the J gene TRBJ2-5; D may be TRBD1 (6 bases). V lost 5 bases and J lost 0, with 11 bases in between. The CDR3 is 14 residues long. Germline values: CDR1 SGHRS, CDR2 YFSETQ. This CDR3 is CASRPDSNQETQYF. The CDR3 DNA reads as TGCGCCAGCAGACCGGACAGCAACCAAGAGACCCAGTACTTC.

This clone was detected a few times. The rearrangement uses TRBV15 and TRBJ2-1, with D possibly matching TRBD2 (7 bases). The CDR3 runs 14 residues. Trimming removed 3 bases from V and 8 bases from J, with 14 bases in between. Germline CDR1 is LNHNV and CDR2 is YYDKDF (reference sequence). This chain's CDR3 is CATSSSRGGDEQFF. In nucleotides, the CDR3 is TGTGCCACCAGCAGCAGCAGGGGAGGGGATGAGCAGTTCTTC. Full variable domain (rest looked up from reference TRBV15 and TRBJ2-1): DAMVIQNPRYQVTQFGKPVTLSCSQTLNHNVMYWYQQKSSQAPKLLFHYYDKDFNNEADTPDNFQSRRPNTSFCFLDIRSPGLGDTAMYLCATSSSRGGDEQFFGPGTRLTVL.

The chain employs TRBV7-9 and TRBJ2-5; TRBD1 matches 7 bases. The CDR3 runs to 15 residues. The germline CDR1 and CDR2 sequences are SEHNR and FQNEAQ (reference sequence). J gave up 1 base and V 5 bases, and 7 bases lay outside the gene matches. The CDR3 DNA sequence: TGTGCCAGCAGCCAGGGACAGCATGCCCAAGAGACCCAGTACTTC. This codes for CASSQGQHAQETQYF.

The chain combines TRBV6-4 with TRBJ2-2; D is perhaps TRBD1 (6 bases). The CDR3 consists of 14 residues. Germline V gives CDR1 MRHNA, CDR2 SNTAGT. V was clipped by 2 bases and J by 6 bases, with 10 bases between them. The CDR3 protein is CASSDAGVPGELFF. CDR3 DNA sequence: TGTGCCAGCAGTGACGCAGGGGTGCCCGGGGAGCTGTTTTTT.

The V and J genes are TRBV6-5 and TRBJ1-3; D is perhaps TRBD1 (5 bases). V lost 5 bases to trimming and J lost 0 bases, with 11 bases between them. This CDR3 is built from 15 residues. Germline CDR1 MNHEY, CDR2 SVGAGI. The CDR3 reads CASSRDGSSGNTIYF. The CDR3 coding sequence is TGTGCCAGCAGTAGGGACGGGAGCTCTGGAAACACCATATATTTT.

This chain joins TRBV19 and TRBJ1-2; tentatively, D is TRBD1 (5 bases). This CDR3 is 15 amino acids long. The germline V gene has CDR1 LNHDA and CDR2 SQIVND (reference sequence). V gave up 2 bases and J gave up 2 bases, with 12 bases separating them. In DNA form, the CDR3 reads TGTGCCAGTAGTATACTCGACAGAGCAAACTATGGCTACACCTTC. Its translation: CASSILDRANYGYTF.

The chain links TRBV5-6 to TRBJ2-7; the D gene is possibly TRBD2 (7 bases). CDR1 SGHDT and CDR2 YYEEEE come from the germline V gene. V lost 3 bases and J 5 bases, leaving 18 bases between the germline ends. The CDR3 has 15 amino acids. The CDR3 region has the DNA TGTGCCAGCAGCTCGGGGGGCGGGGGACGACACGAGCAGTACTTC. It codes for CASSSGGGGRHEQYF.

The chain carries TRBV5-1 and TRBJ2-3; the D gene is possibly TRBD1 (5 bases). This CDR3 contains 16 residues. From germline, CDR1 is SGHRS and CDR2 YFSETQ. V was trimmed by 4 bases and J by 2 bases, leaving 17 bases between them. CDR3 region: CASSSIGREPTDTQYF. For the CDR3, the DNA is TGCGCCAGCAGCAGTATTGGCAGGGAACCCACAGATACGCAGTATTTT.